The clone carrying this T cell receptor (beta chain) was found once. Its target is unknown. The entry originates in a study of STAT5B mutations in CD4+ large granular lymphocyte leukemia. Study results and limitations: Compared with healthy controls (2/35), patient top clones favored TRBV06 (8/27). Data were not HLA-matched across samples.

Per the original data handling: The detection floor for productive clonotype frequency was 2.59 x 10-5. Produced via immunoSEQ multiplex PCR; TCRdb's table is partial and in-frame only. D and trimming come from the DNA, and the V and J calls and clone size come from that table. The sample contains about 32,000 clones, just under 85% of which appear only once. Germline V CDR1 and CDR2: LNHDA, SQIVND (reference sequence). V was pared by 5 bases and J by 0 bases, with 5 bases of the junction left unmatched. The CDR3 runs to 16 residues. This sequence originates from a human donor in good health. The specimen sequenced was CD4+ T cells from blood buffy coats. The V and J genes are TRBV19 and TRBJ2-1; 9 bases are a match to TRBD2. For the CDR3, the DNA is TGTGCCAGTAGTTCTCTAGCGGGATCCTCCTACAATGAGCAGTTCTTC. Translation gives CASSSLAGSSYNEQFF. Filled out from reference TRBV19 and TRBJ2-1, the complete variable domain reads DGGITQSPKYLFRKEGQNVTLSCEQNLNHDAMYWYRQDPGQGLRLIYYSQIVNDFQKGDIAEGYSVSREKKESFPLTVTSAQKNPTAFYLCASSSLAGSSYNEQFFGPGTRLTVL.